This T cell receptor beta chain is drawn from a study of blood T cell repertoires in COVID-19. This clone has more than one count but fewer than ten. The V gene's germline CDR1 is SEHNR and CDR2 FQNEAQ (reference sequence). This CDR3 comprises 12 residues. With 7 bases removed from V and 2 bases from J, the gap between germline ends came to 7 bases. Libraries were prepared by immunoSEQ multiplex PCR; TCRdb keeps only in-frame clonotypes and omits some of them. The data hold fewer than 300,000 clones, with about 88% observed a single time. V and J are TRBV7-9 and TRBJ2-3; D uncertain. The source of this sequence is a human donor with COVID-19, enrolled during active disease. The donor label of this sample is uncertain. The sequenced sample was peripheral blood. CDR3 nucleotides: TGTGCCAGCACGCAGGCCACAGATACGCAGTATTTT. It encodes CASTQATDTQYF.